This T cell receptor (beta chain) was found in a study of blood T cell repertoires in COVID-19. Overall study: The United States, Italy and Spain supplied acute and convalescent COVID-19 samples.

Original processing notes: From reference gene primer amplification, estimates of nucleated cell counts were derived. Libraries were prepared by immunoSEQ multiplex PCR; TCRdb keeps only in-frame clonotypes and omits some of them. D and trimming were read from the DNA, whereas the V and J calls and clone size are those reported in that table. The table records approximately 60,000 clones, roughly three quarters of them present only once. The CDR3 loop spans 17 amino acids. Trimming removed 2 bases from V and 0 bases from J; junction bases left unmatched: 8. CDR1 is SGHRS, CDR2 YFSETQ, per germline. This clone was counted a few times.

The chain uses TRBV5-1 and TRBJ1-3, with 7 nucleotides matching TRBD1. The specimen was peripheral blood. The source of this sequence is a man aged 55 to 70 with acute or convalescent COVID-19. In DNA, the CDR3 is TGCGCCAGCAGCTTCTTCCTGGGGACAGCCTCTGGAAACACCATATATTTT. It yields the protein CASSFFLGTASGNTIYF. The whole variable domain, remainder taken from reference TRBV5-1 and TRBJ1-3, is KAGVTQTPRYLIKTRGQQVTLSCSPISGHRSVSWYQQTPGQGLQFLFEYFSETQRNKGNFPGRFSGRQFSNSRSEMNVSTLELGDSALYLCASSFFLGTASGNTIYFGEGSWLTVV.